The clone carrying this TCR beta chain has a handful of counts. TCRdb re-analysed the reads in MiXCR, keeping a single row per CDR3 protein. The table includes 200,000 to 300,000 distinct CDR3 sequences, 10% to 15% detected once. This entry is derived from a study of T cell repertoires in cytomegalovirus infection. CDR1 and CDR2 from the germline V gene are SEHNR and FQNEAQ (reference sequence). Trimming took off 7 bases at V and 0 bases at J, with 8 bases between the two ends. This CDR3 has 13 amino acids. This TCR came from a human donor in good health (CMV status not recorded). Some clones in this sample may be carry-over from other donors' samples. The sample consisted of PBMCs. This chain connects TRBV7-9 to TRBJ2-3, with D uncertain. The CDR3 loop is CASNPDSTDTQYF. DNA of the CDR3: TGTGCCAGCAACCCGGACAGCACAGATACGCAGTATTTT. Combining the CDR3 with reference TRBV7-9 and TRBJ2-3 gives the whole variable domain DTGVSQNPRHKITKRGQNVTFRCDPISEHNRLYWYRQTLGQGPEFLTYFQNEAQLEKSRLLSDRFSAERPKGSFSTLEIQRTEQGDSAMYLCASNPDSTDTQYFGPGTRLTVL.